The 21 T cell receptor beta chains reported below all come from one sample, sequenced in a study of shared clonotypes between healthy human individuals. Some clones are missing from TCRdb's copy, which holds only in-frame ones; the method was immunoSEQ multiplex PCR. The data show roughly 1,500,000 clones, 95% to 99% seen once. The sequenced sample consisted of naive CD4+ T cells sorted from blood. Subset in this sample: CD45RA+ positively selected. The source of these receptors is a man aged 25 to 45 in good health.

Notes on this clone: The same CDR3 also results from other DNA sequences found in this sample. The chain couples TRBV9 to TRBJ2-3; D is undetermined. CDR1 and CDR2 (germline): SGDLS, YYNGEE. Deletions cut 0 bases from V and 0 bases from J, with 8 bases between. The CDR3 is 15 amino acids. CDR3 sequence reads: CASSVGVGSTDTQYF. In DNA form, the CDR3 reads TGTGCCAGCAGCGTAGGAGTTGGTAGCACAGATACGCAGTATTTT.

The chain recombines TRBV10-3 with TRBJ2-7; TRBD1 might be the D (6 bases). V was pared by 0 bases and J by 3 bases, with 12 bases between. The germline CDR1 and CDR2 sequences are ENHRY and SYGVKD. The length of the CDR3 is 15 residues. The CDR3 here is CAISESSGTLYEQYF. CDR3 in DNA: TGTGCCATCAGTGAGTCGTCAGGGACACTCTACGAGCAGTACTTC.

The V gene is TRBV15, the J gene TRBJ1-1; possible D gene TRBD1, 6 bases. Trimming shortened V by 4 bases and J by 2 bases, and 14 bases separated the two germline ends. Per germline, CDR1 LNHNV and CDR2 YYDKDF (reference sequence). CDR3 length: 15 amino acids. CDR3 sequence: CATSIGGQRNTEAFF. CDR3 sequence (DNA): TGTGCCACCAGCATAGGAGGACAGCGCAACACTGAAGCTTTCTTT. Together with reference TRBV15 and TRBJ1-1, the CDR3 gives the full variable domain: DAMVIQNPRYQVTQFGKPVTLSCSQTLNHNVMYWYQQKSSQAPKLLFHYYDKDFNNEADTPDNFQSRRPNTSFCFLDIRSPGLGDTAMYLCATSIGGQRNTEAFFGQGTRLTVV.

The CDR3 sequence: CASSLDGTSAYNEQFF. CDR3 DNA sequence: TGTGCCAGCAGCTTGGATGGGACTAGCGCATACAATGAGCAGTTCTTC. The chain couples TRBV5-4 to TRBJ2-1; 10 bases match TRBD2. The CDR3 loop spans 16 amino acids. From germline, CDR1 is SGHNT and CDR2 YYREEE (reference sequence). The J segment lost 4 bases and the V segment lost 0 bases, leaving 4 bases of the junction unmatched.

This clone appeared once. The chain combines TRBV18 with TRBJ2-7; 8 nucleotides match TRBD2. CDR1 is KGHSH and CDR2 is LQKENI in the germline V gene. Trimming took 2 bases from V and 5 from J; bases not matched to a gene: 11. The CDR3 has 16 residues. CDR3 sequence (DNA): TGTGCCAGCTCACCAGGGACAACGGGAGGGATCCACGAGCAGTACTTC. Residues: CASSPGTTGGIHEQYF.

The rearrangement links TRBV2 to TRBJ2-3; D gene uncertain. This CDR3 is 13 amino acids long. The V end lost 4 bases, the J end lost 4 bases, and 9 bases lay between the germline ends. Germline V CDR1 and CDR2: SNHLY, FYNNEI. The CDR3 region is CASSGASPDTQYF. In DNA, the CDR3 is TGTGCCAGCAGTGGGGCAAGCCCAGATACGCAGTATTTT.

This chain joins TRBV5-6 and TRBJ2-1, with 9 bases matching TRBD2. The CDR3 has 15 residues. The germline CDR1 and CDR2 sequences are SGHDT and YYEEEE. With V trimmed by 0 bases and J by 4 bases, 2 bases remained unmatched. CDR3 sequence reads: CASSLGTSVYNEQFF. CDR3 DNA: TGTGCCAGCAGCTTGGGGACTAGCGTGTACAATGAGCAGTTCTTC.

V gene TRBV7-6 combines with J gene TRBJ2-7; 7 nucleotides match TRBD1. From germline, CDR1 is SGHVS and CDR2 FNYEAQ. Trimming cost V 5 bases and J 6 bases; bases outside gene matches: 1. This CDR3 has 11 residues. This CDR3 is CASSPGGEQYF. The CDR3 nucleotides are TGTGCCAGCAGCCCAGGGGGCGAGCAGTACTTC.

This chain links TRBV5-1 with TRBJ1-2; the D gene is possibly TRBD1 (5 bases). Germline values: CDR1 SGHRS, CDR2 YFSETQ. The CDR3 runs to 13 residues. Trimming left V 1 base short and J 6 bases short, with 10 bases between. This CDR3 is CASSLTGFDGYTF. The CDR3, as DNA: TGCGCCAGCAGCTTGACAGGTTTCGATGGCTACACCTTC. The full variable domain, completed using reference TRBV5-1 and TRBJ1-2, is KAGVTQTPRYLIKTRGQQVTLSCSPISGHRSVSWYQQTPGQGLQFLFEYFSETQRNKGNFPGRFSGRQFSNSRSEMNVSTLELGDSALYLCASSLTGFDGYTFGSGTRLTVV.

J is TRBJ2-2 and V is TRBV5-1, with 9 bases identical to TRBD1. Trimming cost V 4 bases and J 4 bases; bases outside gene matches: 5. The CDR3 consists of 15 residues. The germline V gene has CDR1 SGHRS and CDR2 YFSETQ. The CDR3 DNA sequence: TGCGCCAGCAGCCTCCGGGACAGGGTCACCGGGGAGCTGTTTTTT. As protein: CASSLRDRVTGELFF.

This chain uses TRBV18 with TRBJ1-1; the D gene is possibly TRBD1 (5 bases). This CDR3 spans 15 amino acids. The germline V gene has CDR1 KGHSH and CDR2 LQKENI. Between the trimmed V and J ends, which lost 3 bases and 1 base, there was a span of 12 bases. CDR3 nucleotides: TGTGCCAGCTCACCGGGGGGAGGAACGAACACTGAAGCTTTCTTT. Translated: CASSPGGGTNTEAFF. Using reference TRBV18 and TRBJ1-1 for the parts outside the CDR3, the full variable domain is NAGVMQNPRHLVRRRGQEARLRCSPMKGHSHVYWYRQLPEEGLKFMVYLQKENIIDESGMPKERFSAEFPKEGPSILRIQQVVRGDSAAYFCASSPGGGTNTEAFFGQGTRLTVV.

The chain combines TRBV19 with TRBJ2-1; TRBD1 or TRBD2 may be the D gene (5 bases each). Trimming removed 3 bases at V and 3 bases at J, with 15 bases between. Germline V CDR1 and CDR2: LNHDA, SQIVND (reference sequence). The CDR3 loop spans 16 amino acids. The CDR3 nucleotides read TGTGCCAGTAGTATTGCAGGGACCCTCATCTACAATGAGCAGTTCTTC. This gives the protein CASSIAGTLIYNEQFF.

V is TRBV28 and J is TRBJ1-2, with a tentative D call TRBD1 (6 bases). The CDR3 extends over 15 amino acids. Germline assignment: CDR1 MDHEN and CDR2 SYDVKM. The V and J ends lost 5 bases and 1 base respectively, with 14 bases between them. The CDR3 sequence: CASSPQGQNNYGYTF. CDR3 in DNA: TGTGCCAGCAGTCCCCAAGGACAGAATAACTATGGCTACACCTTC.

This clone was detected once. The chain combines TRBV11-3 with TRBJ2-3; TRBD1 matches 10 bases. J was trimmed by 3 bases and V by 5 bases; bases with no gene match: 5. This CDR3 spans 15 amino acids. The germline V gene encodes CDR1 SGHNT and CDR2 YENEEA. This CDR3 reads CASSTTGGETDTQYF. The DNA for the CDR3 is TGTGCCAGCAGCACGACAGGGGGCGAAACAGATACGCAGTATTTT.

The rearrangement links TRBV7-9 to TRBJ2-2, with a possible D match to TRBD2 (5 bases). This CDR3 comprises 15 residues. Germline V lookup: CDR1 SEHNR, CDR2 FQNEAQ (reference sequence). V dropped 3 bases and J dropped 7 bases, with 15 bases sitting between them. The CDR3 DNA follows: TGTGCCAGCAGCTTTTGGACTCACATCGGCGGGGAGCTGTTTTTT. This codes for CASSFWTHIGGELFF.

The chain joins TRBV5-1 to TRBJ2-5; D may be TRBD2 (6 bases). The CDR3 loop spans 15 amino acids. Trimming took 4 bases from V and 2 from J, leaving 15 bases between them. Germline V gene data show CDR1 as SGHRS and CDR2 as YFSETQ. The CDR3 nucleotides read TGCGCCAGCAGCGTCGTGGGGAGCGGGCAAGAGACCCAGTACTTC. It is translated as CASSVVGSGQETQYF.

The chain has TRBV25-1 and TRBJ1-1; 7 nucleotides match TRBD1. This CDR3 contains 14 residues. J lost 3 bases, V lost 7 bases, and 8 bases had no gene match. CDR1 MGHDK and CDR2 SYGVNS come from the germline V gene. CDR3 residues: CASNNKGAHTEAFF. The CDR3 DNA follows: TGTGCCAGCAATAATAAGGGGGCGCACACTGAAGCTTTCTTT.

The chain couples TRBV28 to TRBJ2-7, with D tentatively TRBD1 or TRBD2 (5 bases each). The germline CDR1 and CDR2 sequences are MDHEN and SYDVKM. The CDR3 contains 15 residues. V dropped 7 bases and J dropped 7 bases, with 23 bases sitting between them. CDR3 residues: CASNDEWAGTGEQYF. In DNA, the CDR3 is TGTGCCAGCAACGATGAGTGGGCAGGGACGGGGGAGCAGTACTTC.

The V call is TRBV5-1, the J call TRBJ2-6; D remains ambiguous. Trimming removed 0 bases from V and 5 bases from J, with 12 bases in between. CDR3 length equals 16 residues. CDR1 and CDR2 from the germline V gene are SGHRS and YFSETQ. This CDR3 reads CASSLVGPARANVLTF. In DNA, the CDR3 is TGCGCCAGCAGCTTGGTCGGACCCGCGAGGGCCAACGTCCTGACTTTC.

The rearrangement links TRBV4-3 to TRBJ2-1, with TRBD2 matching 8 bases. V shed 0 bases and J 7 bases; nucleotides not matched to a gene: 17. Germline assignment: CDR1 LGHNA and CDR2 YSLEER. The CDR3 consists of 19 residues. DNA for the CDR3: TGCGCCAGCAGCCAAGAATTCCCCCCAATAGCGGGGCTACAAAATGAGCAGTTCTTC. As protein: CASSQEFPPIAGLQNEQFF.

On this clone: An end of the junction differs from the germline gene, which may be a read error. The rearrangement joins TRBV10-2 to TRBJ2-7; D gene ambiguous. Germline V lookup: CDR1 WSHSY, CDR2 SAAADI. This CDR3 is built from 13 residues. The CDR3 DNA follows: TGCGCCAGCAGGGAGTTGGGGTTCTACGAGCAGTACTTC. This codes for CASRELGFYEQYF.